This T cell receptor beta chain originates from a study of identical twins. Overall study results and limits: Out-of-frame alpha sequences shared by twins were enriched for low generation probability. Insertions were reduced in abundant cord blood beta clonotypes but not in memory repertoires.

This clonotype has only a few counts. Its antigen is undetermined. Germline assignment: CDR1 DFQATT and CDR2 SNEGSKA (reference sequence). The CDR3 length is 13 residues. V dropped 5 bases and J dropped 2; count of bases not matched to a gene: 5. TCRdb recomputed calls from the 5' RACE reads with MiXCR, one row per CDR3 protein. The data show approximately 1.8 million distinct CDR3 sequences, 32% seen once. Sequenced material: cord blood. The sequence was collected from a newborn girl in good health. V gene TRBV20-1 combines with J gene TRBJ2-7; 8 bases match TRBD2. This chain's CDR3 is CSAPGLGPYEQYF. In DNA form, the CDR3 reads TGCAGTGCTCCGGGACTAGGCCCCTACGAGCAGTACTTC.